The subject of this entry is one T cell receptor (beta chain). Antigen unknown. Its ends do not fully match the called genes, so a read error is possible. Through a sample-barcoded 5' primer and a J-beta primer mix, a second PCR was run for roughly 7 to 11 cycles. Through a template-switch adaptor with 12 random nucleotides, each cDNA molecule received a tag. Any given sample supplied a minimum of 2.5 million CDR3-containing paired-end reads. Using its own MiXCR run on the 5' RACE reads, TCRdb lists one record per CDR3 protein. The sample shows about a million distinct CDR3 sequences, 35% to 40% of them seen only once. The data originate from a study of blood T cells in healthy people across ages. Study-wide points: Roughly linear age-related decline in beta diversity appeared, significant by age approximately 41. Aged donors had fewer naive CD4+ cells and lower diversity than long-lived donors.

Germline values: CDR1 SGHRS, CDR2 YFSETQ. The CDR3 is made up of 16 amino acids. Sequencing was carried out using blood. This chain links TRBV5-1 with TRBJ2-7; 9 positions agree with TRBD2. The source is a man between 18 and 29 years old in good health. The chain's CDR3 is CAGSGGSGLNNNEQYF. The CDR3 bases are TGCGCCGGCAGCGGGGGGTCGGGGTTGAACAACAATGAGCAGTACTTC.